These T cell receptor beta chains were read from a single sample in a study of neurological immune-mediated disorders. Each CDR3 protein is one row after TCRdb ran MiXCR on the 5' RACE reads. Of roughly 80,000 distinct CDR3 sequences listed, around 10% are singletons. Sequenced sample: PBMCs. The receptors derive from a middle-aged man in good health. Both conserved end residues are part of each CDR3. Fields, in order: clone size, D gene, V gene, J gene, CDR3 protein, CDR3 DNA. D genes are given only for firm matches. Rows give clone size only sometimes, using once, few, many, or a class for an expanded clone.

size: .; D: TRBD2; V: TRBV6-5; J: TRBJ2-3; CDR3: CASSYFPTSEREGGDTQYF; DNA: TGTGCCAGCAGCTATTTTCCAACCTCAGAGCGGGAGGGGGGAGATACGCAGTATTTT
size: many; D: TRBD2; V: TRBV4-2; J: TRBJ2-6; CDR3: CASSQVAGISGANVLTF; DNA: TGTGCCAGCAGCCAAGTAGCGGGAATCTCTGGGGCCAACGTCCTGACTTTC
size: many; D: TRBD1; V: TRBV3-1; J: TRBJ2-3; CDR3: CASSPWTGDRGSTDTQYF; DNA: TGTGCCAGCAGCCCATGGACAGGGGACAGGGGTAGCACAGATACGCAGTATTTT
size: many; D: TRBD1; V: TRBV29-1; J: TRBJ2-7; CDR3: CSVGGYRGSYEQYF; DNA: TGCAGCGTCGGCGGCTACAGGGGCTCCTACGAGCAGTACTTC
size: many; D: .; V: TRBV5-1; J: TRBJ1-3; CDR3: CASSLEWTVLGNTIYF; DNA: TGCGCCAGCAGCTTGGAGTGGACAGTCCTCGGAAACACCATATATTTT
size: many; D: .; V: TRBV28; J: TRBJ1-4; CDR3: CASRRGGEKLFF; DNA: TGTGCCAGCAGAAGGGGCGGGGAAAAACTGTTTTTT
size: many; D: .; V: TRBV5-1; J: TRBJ2-1; CDR3: CASSAGLTTYNEQFF; DNA: TGCGCCAGCAGCGCGGGACTCACGACCTACAATGAGCAGTTCTTC
size: many; D: .; V: TRBV5-1; J: TRBJ2-7; CDR3: CASSLGPLPSYEQYF; DNA: TGCGCCAGCAGCTTGGGCCCTTTGCCCTCCTACGAGCAGTACTTC
size: few; D: TRBD2; V: TRBV5-6; J: TRBJ2-5; CDR3: CASSDSGRAQETQYF; DNA: TGTGCCAGCAGCGACAGCGGGAGGGCCCAAGAGACCCAGTACTTC
size: many; D: TRBD2; V: TRBV7-8; J: TRBJ2-3; CDR3: CASSFLAGGPGRGQYF; DNA: TGTGCCAGCAGCTTCTTAGCGGGGGGGCCAGGAAGAGGGCAGTATTTT
size: many; D: .; V: TRBV27; J: TRBJ2-1; CDR3: CASSRPLGLQTKGEQFF; DNA: TGTGCCAGCAGTCGGCCGTTAGGACTCCAAACCAAGGGGGAGCAGTTCTTC
size: many; D: .; V: TRBV29-1; J: TRBJ1-1; CDR3: CSVSRGVAEAFF; DNA: TGCAGCGTAAGTAGAGGGGTGGCTGAAGCTTTCTTT
size: many; D: TRBD2; V: TRBV5-1; J: TRBJ2-2; CDR3: CASTRTSGNTGELFF; DNA: TGCGCCAGCACCCGGACTAGCGGAAACACCGGGGAGCTGTTTTTT
size: many; D: .; V: TRBV7-9; J: TRBJ2-7; CDR3: CASRDFLSYEQYF; DNA: TGTGCCAGCAGAGACTTTCTCTCCTACGAGCAGTACTTC
size: many; D: TRBD1; V: TRBV25-1; J: TRBJ1-2; CDR3: CASSHRGFNGYTF; DNA: TGTGCCAGCAGCCACAGGGGGTTCAATGGCTACACCTTC
size: many; D: .; V: TRBV5-1; J: TRBJ2-3; CDR3: CASSLTGSPPGDTQYF; DNA: TGCGCCAGCAGCCTCACAGGTTCACCCCCGGGAGATACGCAGTATTTT
size: many; D: .; V: TRBV11-2; J: TRBJ2-5; CDR3: CASSSRVRGFGFQETQYF; DNA: TGTGCCAGCAGCTCCAGAGTAAGGGGCTTCGGATTCCAAGAGACCCAGTACTTC
size: many; D: TRBD1; V: TRBV5-5; J: TRBJ2-7; CDR3: CASSLGGSSAYEQYF; DNA: TGTGCCAGCAGCTTAGGGGGCTCCTCCGCCTACGAGCAGTACTTC
size: few; D: .; V: TRBV5-1; J: TRBJ2-1; CDR3: CASSFSSSNFNEQFF; DNA: TGCGCCAGCAGCTTTAGCAGCTCCAATTTCAATGAGCAGTTCTTC
size: many; D: TRBD1; V: TRBV20-1; J: TRBJ1-1; CDR3: CSAKAPGQGHTEAFF; DNA: TGCAGTGCCAAGGCCCCGGGACAGGGGCATACTGAAGCTTTCTTT
size: many; D: TRBD2; V: TRBV7-3; J: TRBJ2-3; CDR3: CASSLLAGMDTQYF; DNA: TGTGCCAGCAGCCTACTAGCGGGGATGGATACGCAGTATTTT
size: many; D: .; V: TRBV5-1; J: TRBJ1-1; CDR3: CASSLGHPNTEAFF; DNA: TGCGCCAGCAGCTTGGGGCACCCGAACACTGAAGCTTTCTTT
size: many; D: .; V: TRBV9; J: TRBJ1-3; CDR3: CASSASTGTGNTIYF; DNA: TGTGCCAGCAGCGCGTCAACAGGGACTGGAAACACCATATATTTT
size: many; D: TRBD2; V: TRBV7-9; J: TRBJ2-1; CDR3: CASSSLLAGGLNEQFF; DNA: TGTGCCAGCAGCTCACTCCTAGCGGGGGGGCTAAATGAGCAGTTCTTC
size: many; D: .; V: TRBV7-2; J: TRBJ2-7; CDR3: CASSPVPAGVYEQYF; DNA: TGTGCCAGCAGCCCCGTCCCGGCAGGGGTTTACGAGCAGTACTTC
size: many; D: TRBD1; V: TRBV10-3; J: TRBJ1-1; CDR3: CAIKGTGWDGAFF; DNA: TGTGCCATCAAGGGGACAGGGTGGGATGGAGCTTTCTTT
size: many; D: .; V: TRBV2; J: TRBJ1-2; CDR3: CASRESDGYTF; DNA: TGTGCCAGCAGGGAATCTGACGGCTACACCTTC
size: many; D: .; V: TRBV7-2; J: TRBJ2-1; CDR3: CASRLAGAAEFF; DNA: TGTGCCAGCAGGTTGGCGGGGGCCGCGGAGTTCTTC
size: many; D: .; V: TRBV7-9; J: TRBJ2-3; CDR3: CASSSGPLTDTQYF; DNA: TGTGCCAGCAGCTCGGGACCGCTCACAGATACGCAGTATTTT
size: few; D: TRBD2; V: TRBV20-1; J: TRBJ2-7; CDR3: CSARASGSFILTSEQYF; DNA: TGCAGTGCTAGAGCTAGCGGGAGTTTTATCTTAACGAGCGAGCAGTACTTC
size: many; D: .; V: TRBV20-1; J: TRBJ2-1; CDR3: CSAEPGNNEQFF; DNA: TGCAGTGCGGAACCAGGGAACAATGAGCAGTTCTTC
size: .; D: TRBD2; V: TRBV7-9; J: TRBJ2-7; CDR3: CSSSNSTSGGGKQYF; DNA: TGTTCCAGCAGCAACAGCACTAGCGGAGGGGGTAAGCAGTACTTC
size: many; D: .; V: TRBV20-1; J: TRBJ2-5; CDR3: CSATGETQYF; DNA: TGCAGTGCTACAGGGGAGACCCAGTACTTC
size: many; D: TRBD1; V: TRBV29-1; J: TRBJ1-2; CDR3: CSATDRGGYGYTF; DNA: TGCAGCGCTACGGACAGGGGAGGGTATGGCTACACCTTC
size: many; D: .; V: TRBV28; J: TRBJ2-7; CDR3: CASRGGLLHEQYF; DNA: TGTGCCAGCAGGGGCGGACTCCTCCACGAGCAGTACTTC
size: few; D: .; V: TRBV7-9; J: TRBJ1-2; CDR3: CASSFSSLVGDGYTF; DNA: TGTGCCAGCAGCTTTTCCTCCTTGGTCGGGGATGGCTACACCTTC
size: many; D: .; V: TRBV20-1; J: TRBJ2-1; CDR3: CSAREAPNNEQFF; DNA: TGCAGTGCTAGAGAAGCCCCTAACAATGAGCAGTTCTTC
size: many; D: .; V: TRBV6-5; J: TRBJ1-6; CDR3: CASRAGMGGNSSPLHF; DNA: TGTGCCAGCAGGGCCGGTATGGGGGGAAATTCTTCACCCCTCCACTTT
size: many; D: .; V: TRBV14; J: TRBJ2-7; CDR3: CASSRTKDTEQYF; DNA: TGTGCCAGCAGCCGCACGAAGGACACCGAGCAGTACTTC
size: many; D: TRBD2; V: TRBV2; J: TRBJ2-1; CDR3: CASKTEAASGYNEQFF; DNA: TGTGCCAGCAAGACTGAAGCGGCTAGCGGGTACAATGAGCAGTTCTTC
size: many; D: .; V: TRBV5-1; J: TRBJ2-5; CDR3: CASSPTDYQETQYF; DNA: TGCGCCAGCAGTCCTACGGACTATCAAGAGACCCAGTACTTC